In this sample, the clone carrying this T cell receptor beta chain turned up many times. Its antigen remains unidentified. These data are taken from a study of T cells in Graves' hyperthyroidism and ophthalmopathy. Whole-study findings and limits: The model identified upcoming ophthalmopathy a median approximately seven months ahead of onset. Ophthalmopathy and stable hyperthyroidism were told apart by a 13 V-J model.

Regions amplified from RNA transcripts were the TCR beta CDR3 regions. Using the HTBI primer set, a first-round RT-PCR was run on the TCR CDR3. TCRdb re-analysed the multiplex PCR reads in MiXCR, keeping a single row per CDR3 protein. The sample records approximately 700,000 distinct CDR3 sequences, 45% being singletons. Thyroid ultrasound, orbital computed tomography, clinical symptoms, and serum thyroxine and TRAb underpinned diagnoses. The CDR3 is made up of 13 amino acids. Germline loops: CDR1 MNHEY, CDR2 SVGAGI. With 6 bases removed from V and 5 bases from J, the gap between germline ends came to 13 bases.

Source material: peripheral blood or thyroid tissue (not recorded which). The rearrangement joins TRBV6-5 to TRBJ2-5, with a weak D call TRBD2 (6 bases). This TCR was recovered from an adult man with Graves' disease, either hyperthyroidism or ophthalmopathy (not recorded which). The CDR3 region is CASRGTAWETQYF. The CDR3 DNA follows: TGTGCCAGCAGAGGGACTGCGTGGGAGACCCAGTACTTC.